Sequencing of this TCR beta chain was carried out in a study of T-cell reconstitution after alpha-beta-depleted transplantation in children (dated by TCRdb to between 2015 and 2016). Regarding the study in general: T-cell immune reconstitution after TCRalphabeta/CD19-depleted allogeneic hematopoietic cell transplantation in children was quantitatively tracked in the study by means of TCR repertoire profiling.

V lost 4 bases and J lost 2 bases, and the count of bases not matched to a germline gene is 7. The CDR3 starts with the cysteine, ends with the phenylalanine, and has 15 residues. Solely the CDR3 DNA is kept, with 45 bases framed from the first base. The germline V gene specifies SGHRS as CDR1 and YFSETQ as CDR2. Libraries were made using PCR. The run used an Illumina HiSeq 2500. TCR libraries were prepared with molecular barcoding, using unique molecular identifiers to normalize TCRbeta repertoire quantification. Using fastp trimming at Q25 and MiXCR clonotype assembly, TCRdb reanalyzed the public sequencing data and kept in-frame beta chains. Rows are unified per CDR3 protein, each entry keeping the most common DNA and genes. In all, the sample holds about 580,000 distinct CDR3 sequences, and over 25% of those were seen once. The ten largest clones add up to under 45% of the sample. Study-wide findings and limitations: The apparently early alphabetaT-cell count recovery about two months after transplant was reportedly dependent on only several hundred rapidly expanded clones derived from non-depleted graft cells. In some patients, high TCRbeta diversity at day 60 was attributed to recipient T cells and intrathymic progenitors that had survived conditioning. Hyperexpanded clone frequencies declined over subsequent months; after one year, T-cell counts and TCRbeta diversity were mostly attributed to newly produced T cells.

This clonotype was seen more than once but under ten times. No antigen is known for it. Within one base of it there is no much larger clone, and no base qualities were kept. The meaning of the sample's treatment or condition label: allogeneic hematopoietic cell transplantation with graft depleted of TCRalphabeta T cells and CD19 B cells. TCRalphabeta/CD19-depleted allogeneic hematopoietic cell grafts were given to the transplant recipients, all of whom were children. The sequences come from PBMCs, collected before TCRalphabeta/CD19-depleted stem cell transplant. This TCR came from a boy under two years old with Wiskott-Aldrich syndrome, due to receive a stem cell transplant. The V and J genes are TRBV5-1 and TRBJ1-2; 8 bases in the junction line up with TRBD1. The DNA is as follows: TGCGCCAGCAGCCGCATTCAGGGGGCGAACTATGGCTACACCTTC. This encodes CASSRIQGANYGYTF.